This T cell receptor beta chain was sequenced for a study of radiotherapy plus CTLA-4 blockade in lung cancer. The study treated chemo-refractory metastatic non-small-cell lung cancer patients with focal radiation plus ipilimumab CTLA-4 blockade. Germline lookup yields CDR1 MNHEY and CDR2 SVGAGI. After removal of 0 bases from V and 4 bases from J, the junction contained 4 bases not matched to a gene. The CDR3 runs to 16 residues. Some clones are missing from TCRdb's copy, which holds only in-frame ones; the method was immunoSEQ multiplex PCR. The sample lists some 70,000 clones, 79% seen once, with roughly 10% in the top ten.

The chain links TRBV6-5 to TRBJ1-1; 11 positions match TRBD1. Here the sequenced sample was peripheral blood, taken from a patient treated with radiotherapy plus ipilimumab. The origin of this receptor is a human donor with non-small cell lung cancer who had a complete response to radiotherapy plus ipilimumab. The DNA of the CDR3 is TGTGCCAGCAGTTACTCCGAGGACAGGGGGCTCACTGAAGCTTTCTTT. It encodes CASSYSEDRGLTEAFF.